This TCR beta chain was captured by sequencing in a study of T cells in Graves' hyperthyroidism and ophthalmopathy. Study results and caveats: Researchers found most expanded thyroid clonotypes above 0.001 in blood as well.

This clonotype was recorded many times. What it binds is unknown. Amplification of TCR beta CDR3 regions was performed using RNA transcripts as template. The primer set for the first-round RT-PCR of the TCR CDR3 was HTBI. MiXCR, run by TCRdb on the multiplex PCR reads, gives a single entry per CDR3 protein. Of more than 300,000 distinct CDR3 sequences listed, less than 20% are singletons. Sequencing input: blood. This sequence was found in a man younger than 35 with Graves' ophthalmopathy.

In DNA, the CDR3 is TGTGCCAGCAAGGGGATGTTTGGCGGGGGGGCCGAGGAGACCCAGTACTTC. Translated, it gives CASKGMFGGGAEETQYF. The chain links TRBV12-3 or TRBV12-4 to TRBJ2-5; 9 nucleotides agree with TRBD2. J lost 5 bases, V lost 7 bases, and 17 bases had no gene match. CDR3 size: 17 residues.